These T cell receptor beta chains were read from a single sample in a study of cytomegalovirus exposure and HLA in healthy donors. Profiled with immunoSEQ multiplex PCR; TCRdb holds only in-frame clones, not every one. The sample records 250,000 or so clones, about 90% being singletons. Sequencing input: PBMCs. Receptors originate from a girl aged 2 to 9 in good health and CMV-seronegative. Each CDR3 is given with its conserved first and last residue. The D gene is left open where the match is weak. The listing skips clone size in some rows; elsewhere it reads once, few, many or a size class.

-,TRBJ2-3,TRBV5-6,-,TGTGCCAGCAGACCCTACGGGGCAGATACGCAGTATTTT,CASRPYGADTQYF
once,TRBJ2-7,TRBV9,-,TGTGCCAGCAGCGAGGGACTGCTCTCCTACGAGCAGTACTTC,CASSEGLLSYEQYF
-,TRBJ1-3,TRBV28,-,TGTGCCAGCAGTTTAGGCAGTTTCTCTGGAAACACCATATATTTT,CASSLGSFSGNTIYF
-,TRBJ2-1,TRBV10-2,-,TGCGCCAGCAGTGAGTTCCCCCGGGTAGCCCACAATGAGCAGTTCTTC,CASSEFPRVAHNEQFF
-,TRBJ2-1,TRBV10-1,TRBD2,TGCGCCAGCAGTGAGTCAGGGACTAGCGGGAGCTCCAATGAGCAGTTCTTC,CASSESGTSGSSNEQFF
-,TRBJ2-1,TRBV11-3,TRBD2,TGTGCCAGCAGCCAAGGGGAGGGGCGTCCCTACAATGAGCAGTTCTTC,CASSQGEGRPYNEQFF
-,TRBJ1-5,TRBV12-5,-,TGTGCTAGTGGGACCCTGGGACGGCCGGGGGGCCTCAATCAGCCCCAGCATTTT,CASGTLGRPGGLNQPQHF
-,TRBJ1-1,TRBV5-1,-,TGCGCCAGCAGCTTGGCCGTCGGAGGGGTAATGTCGGCCGAAGCTTTCTTT,CASSLAVGGVMSAEAFF
-,TRBJ1-1,TRBV6-1,TRBD1,TGTGCCAGCATCAGGGACAGGGGAATGAACACTGAAGCTTTCTTT,CASIRDRGMNTEAFF
-,TRBJ2-7,TRBV27,-,TGTGCCAGCAGTTCTAGCGAGAGGGCTTACGAGCAGTACTTC,CASSSSERAYEQYF
-,TRBJ1-6,TRBV6-5,-,TGTGCCAGCAGTCCTTATAATTCACCCCTCCACTTT,CASSPYNSPLHF
-,TRBJ1-1,TRBV5-3,-,TGTGCCAGAAGCTTGGAGCCTGAAGCTTTCTTT,CARSLEPEAFF
-,TRBJ2-2,TRBV4-2,-,TGTGCCAGCAGCCCAGGTTACACCGGGGAGCTGTTTTTT,CASSPGYTGELFF
-,TRBJ2-7,TRBV4-1,TRBD2,TGCGCCAGCAGCCAAGTGGGCGGGAGCTCCTACGAGCAGTACTTC,CASSQVGGSSYEQYF
-,TRBJ2-7,TRBV13,TRBD1,TGTGCCAGCAGCTCGACAGGGCTCGAGCAGTACTTC,CASSSTGLEQYF
-,TRBJ1-5,TRBV9,-,TGTGCCAGCAGCGCCCCTCTGAGGAGTAAGCATTTT,CASSAPLRSKHF
-,TRBJ2-3,TRBV27,-,TGTGCCAGCAACCCGGACCCCCGGGAGACAGATACGCAGTATTTT,CASNPDPRETDTQYF
-,TRBJ1-5,TRBV28,-,TGTGCCAGCAGTTTGGAGGTTAATAGCAATCAGCCCCAGCATTTT,CASSLEVNSNQPQHF
-,TRBJ2-7,TRBV2,-,TGTGCCAGCCGGGGAGGAGCCTACGAGCAGTACTTC,CASRGGAYEQYF
-,TRBJ2-7,TRBV28,-,TGTGCCAGCAGTTTTTTCGCGGGGCATGAGGACGAGCAGTACTTC,CASSFFAGHEDEQYF
once,TRBJ1-1,TRBV2,-,TGTGCCAGCAGTTTCGGGGAAAAAGAAGCTTTCTTT,CASSFGEKEAFF
-,TRBJ2-5,TRBV9,TRBD2,TGTGCCAGCAGCGTAGGGGGGGGAGAGACCCAGTACTTC,CASSVGGGETQYF
once,TRBJ2-7,TRBV5-5,-,TGTGCCAGCAGCTTGGATCAGAAGCAGTACTTC,CASSLDQKQYF
-,TRBJ2-7,TRBV5-1,-,TGCGCCAGCAGCTTGGATTCTAGGCCGGGGAACGAGCAGTACTTC,CASSLDSRPGNEQYF